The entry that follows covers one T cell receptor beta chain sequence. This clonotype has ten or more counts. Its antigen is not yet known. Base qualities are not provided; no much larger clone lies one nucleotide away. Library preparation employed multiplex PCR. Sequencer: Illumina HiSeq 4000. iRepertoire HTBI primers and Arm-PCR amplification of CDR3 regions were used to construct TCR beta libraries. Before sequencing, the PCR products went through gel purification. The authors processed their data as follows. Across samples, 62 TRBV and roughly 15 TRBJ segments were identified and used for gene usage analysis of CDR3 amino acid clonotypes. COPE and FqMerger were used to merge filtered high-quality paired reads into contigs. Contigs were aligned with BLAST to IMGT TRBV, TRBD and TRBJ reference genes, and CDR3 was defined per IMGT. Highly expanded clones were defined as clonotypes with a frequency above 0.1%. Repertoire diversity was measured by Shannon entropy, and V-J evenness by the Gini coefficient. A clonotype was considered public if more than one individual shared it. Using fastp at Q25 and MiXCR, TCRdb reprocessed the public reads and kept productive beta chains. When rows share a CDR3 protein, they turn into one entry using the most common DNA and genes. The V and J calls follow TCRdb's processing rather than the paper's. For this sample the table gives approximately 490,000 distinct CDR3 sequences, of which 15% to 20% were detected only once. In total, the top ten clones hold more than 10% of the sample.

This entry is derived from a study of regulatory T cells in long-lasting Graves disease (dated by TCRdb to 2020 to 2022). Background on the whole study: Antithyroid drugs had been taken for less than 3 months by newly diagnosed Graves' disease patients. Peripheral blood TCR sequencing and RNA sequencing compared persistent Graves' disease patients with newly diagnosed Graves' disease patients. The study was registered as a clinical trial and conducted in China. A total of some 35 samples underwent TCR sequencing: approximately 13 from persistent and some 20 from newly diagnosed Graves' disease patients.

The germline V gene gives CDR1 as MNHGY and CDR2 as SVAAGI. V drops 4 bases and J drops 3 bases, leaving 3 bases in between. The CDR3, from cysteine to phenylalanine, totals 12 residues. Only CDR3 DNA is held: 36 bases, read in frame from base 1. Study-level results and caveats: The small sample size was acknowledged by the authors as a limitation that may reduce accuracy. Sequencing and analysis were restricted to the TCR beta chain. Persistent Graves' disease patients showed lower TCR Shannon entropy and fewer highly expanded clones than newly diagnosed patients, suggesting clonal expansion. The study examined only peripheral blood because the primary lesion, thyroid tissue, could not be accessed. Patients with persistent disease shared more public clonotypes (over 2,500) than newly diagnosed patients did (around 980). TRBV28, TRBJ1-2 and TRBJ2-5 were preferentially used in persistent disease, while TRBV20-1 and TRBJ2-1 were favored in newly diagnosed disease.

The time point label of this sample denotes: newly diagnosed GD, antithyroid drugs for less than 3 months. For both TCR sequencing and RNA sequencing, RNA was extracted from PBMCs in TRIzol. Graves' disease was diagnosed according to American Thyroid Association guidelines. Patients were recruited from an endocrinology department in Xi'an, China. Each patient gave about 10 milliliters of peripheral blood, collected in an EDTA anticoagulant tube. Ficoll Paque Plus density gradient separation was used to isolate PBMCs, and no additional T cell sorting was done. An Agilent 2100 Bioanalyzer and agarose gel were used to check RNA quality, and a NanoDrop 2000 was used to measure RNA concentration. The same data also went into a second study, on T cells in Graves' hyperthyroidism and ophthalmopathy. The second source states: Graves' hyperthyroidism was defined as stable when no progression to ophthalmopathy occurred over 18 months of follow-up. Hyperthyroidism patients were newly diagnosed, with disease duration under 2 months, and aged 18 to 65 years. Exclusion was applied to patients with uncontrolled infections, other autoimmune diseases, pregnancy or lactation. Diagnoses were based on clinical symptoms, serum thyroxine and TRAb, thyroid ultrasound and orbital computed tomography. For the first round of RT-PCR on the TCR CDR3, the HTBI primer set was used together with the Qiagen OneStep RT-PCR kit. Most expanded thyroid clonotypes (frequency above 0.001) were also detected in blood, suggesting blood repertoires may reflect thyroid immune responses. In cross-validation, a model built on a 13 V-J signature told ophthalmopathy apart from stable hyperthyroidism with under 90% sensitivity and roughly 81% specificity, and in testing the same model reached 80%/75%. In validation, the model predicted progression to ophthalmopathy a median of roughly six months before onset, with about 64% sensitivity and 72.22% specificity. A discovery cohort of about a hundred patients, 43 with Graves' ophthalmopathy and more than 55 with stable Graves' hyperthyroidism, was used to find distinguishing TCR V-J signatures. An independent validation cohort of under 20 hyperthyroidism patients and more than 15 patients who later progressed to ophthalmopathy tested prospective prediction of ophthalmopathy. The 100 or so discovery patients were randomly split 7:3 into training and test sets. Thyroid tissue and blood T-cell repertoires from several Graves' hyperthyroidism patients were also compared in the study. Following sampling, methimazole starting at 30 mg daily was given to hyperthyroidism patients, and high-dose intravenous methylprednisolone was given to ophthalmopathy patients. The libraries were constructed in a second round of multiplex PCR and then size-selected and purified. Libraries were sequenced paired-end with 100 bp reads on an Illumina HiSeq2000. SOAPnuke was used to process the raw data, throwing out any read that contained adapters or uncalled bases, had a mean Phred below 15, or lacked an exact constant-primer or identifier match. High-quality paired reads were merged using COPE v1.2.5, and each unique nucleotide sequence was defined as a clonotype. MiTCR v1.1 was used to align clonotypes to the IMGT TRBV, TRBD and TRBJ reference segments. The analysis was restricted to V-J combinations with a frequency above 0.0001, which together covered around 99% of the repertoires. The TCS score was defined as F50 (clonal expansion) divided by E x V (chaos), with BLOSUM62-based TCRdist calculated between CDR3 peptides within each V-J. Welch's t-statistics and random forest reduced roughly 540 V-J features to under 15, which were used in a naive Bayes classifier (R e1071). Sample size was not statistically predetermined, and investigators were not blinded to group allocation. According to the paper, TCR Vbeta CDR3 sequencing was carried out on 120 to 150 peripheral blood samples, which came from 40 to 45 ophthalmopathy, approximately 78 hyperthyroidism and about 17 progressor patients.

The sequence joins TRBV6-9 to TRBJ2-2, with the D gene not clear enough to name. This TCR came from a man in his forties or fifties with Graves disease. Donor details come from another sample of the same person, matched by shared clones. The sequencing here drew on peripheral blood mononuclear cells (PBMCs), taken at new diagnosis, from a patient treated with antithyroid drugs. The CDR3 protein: CASSWYTGELFF. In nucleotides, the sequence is TGTGCCAGCAGTTGGTACACCGGGGAGCTGTTTTTT.